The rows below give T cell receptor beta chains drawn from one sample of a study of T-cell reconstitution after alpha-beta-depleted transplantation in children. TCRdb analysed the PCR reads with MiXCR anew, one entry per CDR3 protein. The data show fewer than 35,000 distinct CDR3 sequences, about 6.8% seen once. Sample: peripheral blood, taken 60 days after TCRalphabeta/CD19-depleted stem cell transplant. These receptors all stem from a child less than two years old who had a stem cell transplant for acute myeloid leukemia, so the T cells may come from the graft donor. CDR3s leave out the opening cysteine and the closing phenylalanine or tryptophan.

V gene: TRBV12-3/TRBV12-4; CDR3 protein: ALTRDTGELF
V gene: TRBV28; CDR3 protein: ASSFPGPPNNEQF
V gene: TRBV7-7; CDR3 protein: ASSSGQGSSYEQY
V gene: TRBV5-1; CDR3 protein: ASRAPKGTNTGELF
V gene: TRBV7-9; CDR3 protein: ASSLGPGFPQH
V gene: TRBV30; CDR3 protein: AWRGTLLHEKLF
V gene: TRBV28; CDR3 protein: ASSGKGYYEQY
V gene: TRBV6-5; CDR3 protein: ASYSGYGYT
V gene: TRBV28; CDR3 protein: ASSFRGGRAYEQY
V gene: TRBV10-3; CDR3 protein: AISESGRLNTGELF
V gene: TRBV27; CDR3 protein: ASSLSRASNEQF
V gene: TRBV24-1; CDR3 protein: ATSDLSSGYEQY
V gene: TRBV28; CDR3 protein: ASSSSRDRGWGTDTQY
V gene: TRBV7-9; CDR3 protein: ASSRLAGDLDEQF
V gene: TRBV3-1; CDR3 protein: ASSQAGGQETQY
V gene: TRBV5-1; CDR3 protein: ASSSPDSPAVA
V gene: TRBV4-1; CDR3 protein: ASSLRSPFGGNEQF
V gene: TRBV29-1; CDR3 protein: SVGAGGISYEQY
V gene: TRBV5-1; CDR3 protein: ASSLRTVSTGELF
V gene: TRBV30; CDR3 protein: AWSGQVYNEQF
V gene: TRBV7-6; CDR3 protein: ASSPQGPPGAF
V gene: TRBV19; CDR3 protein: ASSTGTDNSPLH
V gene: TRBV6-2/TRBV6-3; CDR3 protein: ASSTGTEYGYT
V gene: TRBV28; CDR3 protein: ASSLYSQGSGYT
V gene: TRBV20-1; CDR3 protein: SARDSYGTSYEQY
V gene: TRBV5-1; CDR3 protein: ASSLGVGQPQH
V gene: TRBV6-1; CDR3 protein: ASTLIGGQTYEQY
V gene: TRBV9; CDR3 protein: ASSVGGANYGYT
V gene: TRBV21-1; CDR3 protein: ASPTARGGNTEAF
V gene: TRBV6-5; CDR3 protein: ASSPGRATPGTQY
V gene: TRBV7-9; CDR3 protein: ASSSGDSYEQY
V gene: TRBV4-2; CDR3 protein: ASSPGGWGPSSYNEQF
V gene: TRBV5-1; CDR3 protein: ASSLSGRRSGANVLT
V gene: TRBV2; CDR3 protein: ASSEYLASYNEQF
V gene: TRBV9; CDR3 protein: ASSFSSGDTQY
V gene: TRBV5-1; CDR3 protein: ASSWVY
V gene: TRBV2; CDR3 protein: ASRGQGKQPQH
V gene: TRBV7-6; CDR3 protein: ASSSSGGYNEQF
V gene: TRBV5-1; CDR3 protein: ASSLISGGLNTGELF
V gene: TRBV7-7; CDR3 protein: ASSLGTGGLYEQY
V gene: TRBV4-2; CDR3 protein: ASSHEGGLDYEQY
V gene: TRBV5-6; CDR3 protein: ASSIWTVRTQY
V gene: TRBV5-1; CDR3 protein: ASSSPMQGRETQY
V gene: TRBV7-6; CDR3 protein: ASSFEPTLPRGYQETQY
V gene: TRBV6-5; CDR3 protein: ASSYLGAEETQY
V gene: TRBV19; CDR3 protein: ASRRGGTSFHEQF
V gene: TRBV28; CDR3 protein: ASSSGTVYNEQF
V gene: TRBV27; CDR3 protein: ASSPPTGSPKDEQY
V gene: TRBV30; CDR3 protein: GGGPNNEQF